This TCR beta chain was profiled in a study of blood T cell dynamics during melanoma immunotherapy. Described time point: week 3, after first cycle of checkpoint inhibitor. Profiled with immunoSEQ multiplex PCR; TCRdb holds only in-frame clones, not every one. The profile shows some 16,000 clones, approximately 94% of them singletons. Per germline, CDR1 MGHRA and CDR2 YSYEKL. With 4 bases removed from V and 1 base from J, the gap between germline ends came to 14 bases. CDR3 size: 15 residues. The receptor was derived from a human donor with melanoma. The specimen comprised effector memory CD8+ T cells from blood, sampled from a patient treated with checkpoint blockade. The chain couples TRBV4-1 to TRBJ2-7; D is possibly TRBD2 (6 bases). The chain's CDR3 is CASSRAGRMSYEQYF. The DNA for the CDR3 is TGCGCCAGCAGCCGCGCGGGGAGAATGTCCTACGAGCAGTACTTC.